This is a list of T cell receptor beta chains from one sample in a study of T cell responses to AZD1222 COVID-19 vaccine. TCRdb keeps only in-frame clones here, not all; method: immunoSEQ multiplex PCR. The sample holds about 99,000 clones; around nine tenths are singletons and the top ten take less than 3.5%. The specimen was peripheral blood, collected on day 0 of AZD1222 vaccination. Receptors were obtained from an adult in good health. Each CDR3 is given with its conserved first and last residue. The D gene is left open where the match is weak. For some rows the clone size is stated as once, few or many, or as a class when expanded; others skip it.

clone size	V gene	J gene	D gene	CDR3 protein	CDR3 DNA
.	TRBV30	TRBJ2-5	TRBD2	CAWRTSGSLETQYF	TGTGCCTGGAGGACTAGCGGGAGTCTGGAGACCCAGTACTTC
once	TRBV21-1	TRBJ2-5	.	CASSKDGGASGSQNGAQETQYF	TGTGCCAGCAGCAAAGACGGTGGGGCTAGCGGGAGCCAGAACGGGGCACAAGAGACCCAGTACTTC
.	TRBV19	TRBJ1-5	TRBD1	CASSIRDRISISNQPQHF	TGTGCCAGTAGTATTAGGGACAGAATAAGTATTAGCAATCAGCCCCAGCATTTT
.	TRBV5-4	TRBJ2-5	.	CASSLEGETQYF	TGTGCCAGCAGCTTGGAGGGAGAGACCCAGTACTTC
.	TRBV5-6	TRBJ2-7	TRBD1	CASSLARAGGFGEQYF	TGTGCCAGCAGCTTGGCGAGGGCAGGGGGCTTTGGGGAGCAGTACTTC
.	TRBV5-6	TRBJ1-3	.	CASSGVPGVGNTIYF	TGTGCCAGCAGCGGCGTCCCAGGGGTAGGAAACACCATATATTTT
.	TRBV18	TRBJ1-1	TRBD1	CASSPLGQGLFTEAFF	TGTGCCAGCTCACCACTCGGACAGGGGTTGTTCACTGAAGCTTTCTTT
.	TRBV7-2	TRBJ1-4	.	CASSSGGGNEKLFF	TGTGCCAGCAGCTCGGGTGGCGGTAATGAAAAACTGTTTTTT
.	TRBV14	TRBJ2-3	.	CASSQNPTNTQYF	TGTGCCAGCAGCCAAAACCCCACGAATACGCAGTATTTT
.	TRBV30	TRBJ1-6	TRBD1	CAWSVGQGNSPLHF	TGTGCCTGGAGTGTCGGACAGGGGAATTCACCCCTCCACTTT
.	TRBV28	TRBJ2-2	.	CASSLSSSNTGELFF	TGTGCCAGCAGTTTAAGTTCCTCGAACACCGGGGAGCTGTTTTTT
.	TRBV18	TRBJ2-1	.	CASSPPRMAGGPSLGVGEQFF	TGTGCCAGCTCACCACCCAGGATGGCCGGGGGGCCTTCCCTCGGGGTAGGTGAGCAGTTCTTC
.	TRBV4-3	TRBJ1-1	.	CASSAFRESGIFF	TGCGCCAGCAGCGCTTTTAGGGAATCGGGGATTTTCTTT
.	TRBV6-2/TRBV6-3	TRBJ2-1	TRBD2	CASSYSPSGRDARWGEQFF	TGTGCCAGCAGTTACTCTCCTAGCGGAAGAGACGCGCGGTGGGGTGAGCAGTTCTTC
once	TRBV6-4	TRBJ2-5	TRBD2	CAKTSGNEGETQYF	TGTGCCAAGACTAGCGGGAATGAGGGAGAGACCCAGTACTTC
.	TRBV11-2	TRBJ2-3	TRBD1	CASTRDRERGAQYF	TGTGCCAGCACCAGGGACAGGGAAAGAGGTGCGCAGTATTTT
.	TRBV5-1	TRBJ2-1	.	CASRMGFNNEQFF	TGCGCCAGCAGAATGGGTTTTAACAATGAGCAGTTCTTC
.	TRBV5-4	TRBJ2-3	TRBD2	CASSFSSGRYGRDTQYF	TGTGCCAGCAGCTTTTCTAGCGGGAGGTACGGTAGGGATACGCAGTATTTT